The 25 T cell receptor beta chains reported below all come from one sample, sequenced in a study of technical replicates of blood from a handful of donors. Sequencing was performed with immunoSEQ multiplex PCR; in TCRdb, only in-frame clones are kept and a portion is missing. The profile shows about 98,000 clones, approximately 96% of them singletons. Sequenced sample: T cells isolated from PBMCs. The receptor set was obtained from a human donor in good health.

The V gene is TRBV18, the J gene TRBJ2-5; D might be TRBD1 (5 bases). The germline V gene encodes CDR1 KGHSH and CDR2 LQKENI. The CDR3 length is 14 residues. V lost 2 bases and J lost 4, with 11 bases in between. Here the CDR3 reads CASSPNPRGETQYF. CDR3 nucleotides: TGTGCCAGCTCACCAAACCCTAGGGGAGAGACCCAGTACTTC.

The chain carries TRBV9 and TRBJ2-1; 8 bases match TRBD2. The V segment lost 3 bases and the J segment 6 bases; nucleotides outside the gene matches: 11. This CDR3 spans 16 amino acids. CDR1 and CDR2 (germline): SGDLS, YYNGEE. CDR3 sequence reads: CASSAGGVYSGNEQFF. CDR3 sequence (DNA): TGTGCCAGCAGCGCGGGAGGGGTCTATAGTGGCAATGAGCAGTTCTTC. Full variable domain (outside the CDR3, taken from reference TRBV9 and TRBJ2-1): DSGVTQTPKHLITATGQRVTLRCSPRSGDLSVYWYQQSLDQGLQFLIQYYNGEERAKGNILERFSAQQFPDLHSELNLSSLELGDSALYFCASSAGGVYSGNEQFFGPGTRLTVL.

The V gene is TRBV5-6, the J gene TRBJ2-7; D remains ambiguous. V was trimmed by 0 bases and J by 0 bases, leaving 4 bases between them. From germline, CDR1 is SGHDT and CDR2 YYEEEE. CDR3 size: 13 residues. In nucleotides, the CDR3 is TGTGCCAGCAGCTTGGCTCTCTCCTACGAGCAGTACTTC. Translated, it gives CASSLALSYEQYF.

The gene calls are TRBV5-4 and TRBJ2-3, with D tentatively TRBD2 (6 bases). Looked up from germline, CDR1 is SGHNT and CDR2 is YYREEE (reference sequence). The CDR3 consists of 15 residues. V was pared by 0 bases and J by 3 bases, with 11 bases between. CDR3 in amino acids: CASSLATGVTDTQYF. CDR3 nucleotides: TGTGCCAGCAGCTTGGCCACGGGAGTAACAGATACGCAGTATTTT.

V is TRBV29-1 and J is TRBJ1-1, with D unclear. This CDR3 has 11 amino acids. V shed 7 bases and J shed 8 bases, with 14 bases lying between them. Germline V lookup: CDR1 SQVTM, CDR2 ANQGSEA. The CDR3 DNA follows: TGCAGCGGCGAATATTTACCGGAAGCTTTCTTT. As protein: CSGEYLPEAFF.

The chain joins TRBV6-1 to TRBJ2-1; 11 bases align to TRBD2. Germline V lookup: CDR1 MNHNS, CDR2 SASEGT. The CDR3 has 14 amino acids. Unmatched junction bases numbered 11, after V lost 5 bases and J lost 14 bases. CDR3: CASSTRLAGPPEFF. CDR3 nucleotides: TGTGCCAGCAGTACACGACTAGCGGGGCCCCCCGAGTTCTTC.

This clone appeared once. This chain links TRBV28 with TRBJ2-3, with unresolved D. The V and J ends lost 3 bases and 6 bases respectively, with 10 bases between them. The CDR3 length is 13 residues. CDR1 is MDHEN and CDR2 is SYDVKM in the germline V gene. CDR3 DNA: TGTGCCAGCAGTTTTTACATTACCGATACGCAGTATTTT. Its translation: CASSFYITDTQYF.

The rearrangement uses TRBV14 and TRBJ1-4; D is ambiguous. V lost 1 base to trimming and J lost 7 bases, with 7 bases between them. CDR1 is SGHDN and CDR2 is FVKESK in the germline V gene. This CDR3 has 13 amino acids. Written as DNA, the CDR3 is TGTGCCAGCAGCCAAGGAGCCGTTGAAAAACTGTTTTTT. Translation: CASSQGAVEKLFF. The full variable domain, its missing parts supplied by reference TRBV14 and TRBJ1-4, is EAGVTQFPSHSVIEKGQTVTLRCDPISGHDNLYWYRRVMGKEIKFLLHFVKESKQDESGMPNNRFLAERTGGTYSTLKVQPAELEDSGVYFCASSQGAVEKLFFGSGTQLSVL.

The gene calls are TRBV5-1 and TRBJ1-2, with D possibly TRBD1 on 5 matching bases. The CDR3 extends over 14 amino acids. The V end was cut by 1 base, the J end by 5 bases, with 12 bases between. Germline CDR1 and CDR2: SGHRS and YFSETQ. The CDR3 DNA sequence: TGCGCCAGCAGCTTGATCGCGGGGGGGTATGGCTACACCTTC. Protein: CASSLIAGGYGYTF. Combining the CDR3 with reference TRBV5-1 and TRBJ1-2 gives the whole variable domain KAGVTQTPRYLIKTRGQQVTLSCSPISGHRSVSWYQQTPGQGLQFLFEYFSETQRNKGNFPGRFSGRQFSNSRSEMNVSTLELGDSALYLCASSLIAGGYGYTFGSGTRLTVV.

The CDR3 DNA is TGTGCCAGCAGAACTAGCGGGGGGGGGTCCTACGAGCAGTACTTC. Its translation: CASRTSGGGSYEQYF. The V call is TRBV28, the J call TRBJ2-7; 13 bases are shared with TRBD2. V shed 6 bases, J shed 1 base, and the junction held 3 bases outside the gene matches. Germline values: CDR1 MDHEN, CDR2 SYDVKM. The CDR3 contains 15 residues. The full variable domain, rest sourced from reference TRBV28 and TRBJ2-7, is DVKVTQSSRYLVKRTGEKVFLECVQDMDHENMFWYRQDPGLGLRLIYFSYDVKMKEKGDIPEGYSVSREKKERFSLILESASTNQTSMYLCASRTSGGGSYEQYFGPGTRLTVT.

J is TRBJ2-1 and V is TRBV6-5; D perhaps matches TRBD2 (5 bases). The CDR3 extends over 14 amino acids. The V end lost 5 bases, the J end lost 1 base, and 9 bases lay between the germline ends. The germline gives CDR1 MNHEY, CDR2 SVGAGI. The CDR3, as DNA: TGTGCCAGCAGTCGCAGAGGGTCCTACAATGAGCAGTTCTTC. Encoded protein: CASSRRGSYNEQFF.

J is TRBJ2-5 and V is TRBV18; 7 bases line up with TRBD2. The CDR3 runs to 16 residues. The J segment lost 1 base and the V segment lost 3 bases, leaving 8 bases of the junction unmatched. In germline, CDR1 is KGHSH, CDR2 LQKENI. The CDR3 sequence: CASSPRPGEGQETQYF. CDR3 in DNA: TGTGCCAGCTCACCCAGGCCGGGGGAGGGCCAAGAGACCCAGTACTTC.

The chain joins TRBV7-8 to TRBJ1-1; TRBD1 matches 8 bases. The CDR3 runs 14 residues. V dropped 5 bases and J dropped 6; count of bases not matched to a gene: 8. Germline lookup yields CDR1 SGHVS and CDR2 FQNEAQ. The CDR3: CASSQGAVFAEAFF. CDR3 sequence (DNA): TGTGCCAGCAGCCAGGGGGCGGTCTTCGCTGAAGCTTTCTTT.

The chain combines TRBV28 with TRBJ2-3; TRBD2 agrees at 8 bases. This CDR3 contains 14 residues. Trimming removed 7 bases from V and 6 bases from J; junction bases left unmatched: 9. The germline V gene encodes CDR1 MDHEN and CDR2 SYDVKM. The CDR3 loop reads CASTKELAGDTQYF. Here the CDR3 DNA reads TGTGCCAGCACGAAGGAGTTAGCGGGGGATACGCAGTATTTT. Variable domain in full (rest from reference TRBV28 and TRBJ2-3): DVKVTQSSRYLVKRTGEKVFLECVQDMDHENMFWYRQDPGLGLRLIYFSYDVKMKEKGDIPEGYSVSREKKERFSLILESASTNQTSMYLCASTKELAGDTQYFGPGTRLTVL.

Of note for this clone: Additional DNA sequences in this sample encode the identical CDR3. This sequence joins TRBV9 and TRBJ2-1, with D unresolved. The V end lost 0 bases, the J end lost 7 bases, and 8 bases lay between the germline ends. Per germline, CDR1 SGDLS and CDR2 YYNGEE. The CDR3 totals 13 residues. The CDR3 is CASSVGGLNEQFF. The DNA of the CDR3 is TGTGCCAGCAGCGTAGGCGGTCTTAATGAGCAGTTCTTC.

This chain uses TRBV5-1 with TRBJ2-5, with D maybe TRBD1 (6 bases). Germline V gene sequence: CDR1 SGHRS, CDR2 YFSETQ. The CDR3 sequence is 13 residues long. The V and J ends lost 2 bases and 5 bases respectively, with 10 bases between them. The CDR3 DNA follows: TGCGCCAGCAGCTTTCAGGGGCAGGAGACCCAGTACTTC. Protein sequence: CASSFQGQETQYF.

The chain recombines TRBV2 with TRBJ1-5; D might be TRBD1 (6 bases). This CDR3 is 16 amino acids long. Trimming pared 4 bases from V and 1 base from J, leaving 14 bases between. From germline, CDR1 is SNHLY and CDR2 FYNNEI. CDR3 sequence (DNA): TGTGCCAGCAGTGCAAGGGGGTTTAGGAGCAATCAGCCCCAGCATTTT. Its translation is CASSARGFRSNQPQHF.

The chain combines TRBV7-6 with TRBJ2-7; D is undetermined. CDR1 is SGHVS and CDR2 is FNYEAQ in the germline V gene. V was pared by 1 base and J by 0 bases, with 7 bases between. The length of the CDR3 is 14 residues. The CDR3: CASSLVQSSYEQYF. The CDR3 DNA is TGTGCCAGCAGCTTAGTACAGAGCTCCTACGAGCAGTACTTC.

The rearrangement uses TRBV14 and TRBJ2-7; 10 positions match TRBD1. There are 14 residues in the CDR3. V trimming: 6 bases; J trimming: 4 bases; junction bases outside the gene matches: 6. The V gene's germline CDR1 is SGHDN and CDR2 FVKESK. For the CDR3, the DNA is TGTGCCAGCAGTACCGGGACAGGGGAGTACGAGCAGTACTTC. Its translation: CASSTGTGEYEQYF.

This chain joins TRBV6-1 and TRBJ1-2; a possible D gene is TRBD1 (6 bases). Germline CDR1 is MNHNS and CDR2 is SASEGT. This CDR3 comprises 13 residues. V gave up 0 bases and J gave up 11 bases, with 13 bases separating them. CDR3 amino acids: CASSEAQGTRYTF. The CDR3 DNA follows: TGTGCCAGCAGTGAAGCGCAGGGGACACGGTACACCTTC.

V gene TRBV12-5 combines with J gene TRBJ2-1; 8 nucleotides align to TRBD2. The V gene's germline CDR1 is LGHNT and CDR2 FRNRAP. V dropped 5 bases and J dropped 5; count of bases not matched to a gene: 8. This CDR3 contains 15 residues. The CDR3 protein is CASGPRLALDNEQFF. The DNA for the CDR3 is TGTGCTAGTGGTCCGCGACTAGCGCTAGACAATGAGCAGTTCTTC.

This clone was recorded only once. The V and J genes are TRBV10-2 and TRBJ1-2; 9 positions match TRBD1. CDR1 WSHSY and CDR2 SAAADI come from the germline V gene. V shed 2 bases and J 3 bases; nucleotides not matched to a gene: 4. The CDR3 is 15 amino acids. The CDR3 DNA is TGCGCCAGCAGTGAGACAGGGGGCTCGTACTATGGCTACACCTTC. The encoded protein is CASSETGGSYYGYTF.

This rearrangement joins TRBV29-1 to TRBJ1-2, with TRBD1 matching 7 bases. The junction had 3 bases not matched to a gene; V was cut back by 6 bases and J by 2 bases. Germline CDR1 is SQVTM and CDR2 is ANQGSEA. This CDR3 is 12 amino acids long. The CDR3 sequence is CSVGQFNYGYTF. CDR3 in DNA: TGCAGCGTGGGACAGTTCAACTATGGCTACACCTTC.

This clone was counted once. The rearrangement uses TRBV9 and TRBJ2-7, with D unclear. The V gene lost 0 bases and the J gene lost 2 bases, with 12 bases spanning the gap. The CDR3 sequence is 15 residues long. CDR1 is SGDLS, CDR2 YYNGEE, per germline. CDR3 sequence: CASSVGGSHTYEQYF. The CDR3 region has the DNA TGTGCCAGCAGCGTAGGAGGCAGCCATACCTACGAGCAGTACTTC.

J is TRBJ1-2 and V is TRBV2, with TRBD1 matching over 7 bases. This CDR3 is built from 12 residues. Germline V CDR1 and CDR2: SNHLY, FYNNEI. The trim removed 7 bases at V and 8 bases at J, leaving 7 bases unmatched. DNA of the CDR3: TGTGCCAGCAAAGGAGGGGGCTGGGGCTACACCTTC. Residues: CASKGGGWGYTF.